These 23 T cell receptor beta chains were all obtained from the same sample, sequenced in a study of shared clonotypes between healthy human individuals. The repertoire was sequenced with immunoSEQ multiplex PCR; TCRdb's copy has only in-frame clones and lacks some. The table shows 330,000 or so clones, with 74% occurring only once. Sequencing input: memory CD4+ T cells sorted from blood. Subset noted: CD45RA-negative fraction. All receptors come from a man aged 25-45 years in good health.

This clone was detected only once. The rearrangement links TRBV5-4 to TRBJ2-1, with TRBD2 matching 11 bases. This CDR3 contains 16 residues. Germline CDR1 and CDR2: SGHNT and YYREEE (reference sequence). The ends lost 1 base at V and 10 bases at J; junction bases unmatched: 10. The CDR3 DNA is TGTGCCAGCAGCTTGTCTCTAGCGGGAGGAGCTGGGGAGCAGTTCTTC. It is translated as CASSLSLAGGAGEQFF.

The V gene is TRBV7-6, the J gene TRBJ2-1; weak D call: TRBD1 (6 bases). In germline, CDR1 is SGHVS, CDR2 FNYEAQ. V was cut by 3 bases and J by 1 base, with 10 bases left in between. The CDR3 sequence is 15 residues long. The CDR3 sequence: CASSFQGTSYNEQFF. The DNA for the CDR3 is TGTGCCAGCAGCTTTCAGGGGACATCCTACAATGAGCAGTTCTTC. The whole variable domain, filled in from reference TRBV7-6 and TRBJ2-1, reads GAGVSQSPRYKVTKRGQDVALRCDPISGHVSLYWYRQALGQGPEFLTYFNYEAQQDKSGLPNDRFSAERPEGSISTLTIQRTEQRDSAMYRCASSFQGTSYNEQFFGPGTRLTVL.

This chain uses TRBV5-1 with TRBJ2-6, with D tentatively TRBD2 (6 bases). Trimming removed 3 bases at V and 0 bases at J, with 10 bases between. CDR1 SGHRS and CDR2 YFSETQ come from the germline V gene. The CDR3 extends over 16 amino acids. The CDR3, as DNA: TGCGCCAGCAGCTCGGGACTCACCTCTGGGGCCAACGTCCTGACTTTC. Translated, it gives CASSSGLTSGANVLTF.

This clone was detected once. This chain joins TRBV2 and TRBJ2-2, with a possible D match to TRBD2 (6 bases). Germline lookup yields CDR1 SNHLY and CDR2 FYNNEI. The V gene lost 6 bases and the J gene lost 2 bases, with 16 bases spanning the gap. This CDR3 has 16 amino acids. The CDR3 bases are TGTGCCAGCAGGGGCCGCGGGACTTCCAACACCGGGGAGCTGTTTTTT. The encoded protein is CASRGRGTSNTGELFF.

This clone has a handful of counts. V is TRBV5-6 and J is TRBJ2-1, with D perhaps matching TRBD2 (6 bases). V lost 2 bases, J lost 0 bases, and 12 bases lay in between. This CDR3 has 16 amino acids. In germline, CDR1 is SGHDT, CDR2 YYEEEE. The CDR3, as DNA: TGTGCCAGCAGCTTTGGGGGAGGCCACTCCTACAATGAGCAGTTCTTC. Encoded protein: CASSFGGGHSYNEQFF.

This CDR3 reads CASSVAGVYNEQFF. CDR3 nucleotide sequence: TGTGCCAGCAGCGTAGCGGGTGTTTACAATGAGCAGTTCTTC. This chain uses TRBV9 with TRBJ2-1; D remains unclear. Trimming removed 0 bases from V and 4 bases from J, with 8 bases in between. Germline-derived CDR1 and CDR2 are SGDLS and YYNGEE. The CDR3 has 14 amino acids.

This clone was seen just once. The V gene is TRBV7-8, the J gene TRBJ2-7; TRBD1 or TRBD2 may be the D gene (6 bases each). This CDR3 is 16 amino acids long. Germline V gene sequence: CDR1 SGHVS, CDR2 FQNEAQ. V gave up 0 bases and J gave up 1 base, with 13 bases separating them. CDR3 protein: CASSLAGGPRSYEQYF. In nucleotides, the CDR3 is TGTGCCAGCAGCTTAGCGGGGGGCCCTAGATCCTACGAGCAGTACTTC. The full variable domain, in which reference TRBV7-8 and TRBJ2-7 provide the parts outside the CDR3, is GAGVSQSPRYKVAKRGQDVALRCDPISGHVSLFWYQQALGQGPEFLTYFQNEAQLDKSGLPSDRFFAERPEGSVSTLKIQRTQQEDSAVYLCASSLAGGPRSYEQYFGPGTRLTVT.

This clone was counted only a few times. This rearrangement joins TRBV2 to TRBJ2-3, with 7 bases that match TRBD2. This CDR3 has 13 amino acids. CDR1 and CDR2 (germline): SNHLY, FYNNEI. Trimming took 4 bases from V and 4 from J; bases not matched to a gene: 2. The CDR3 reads CASSASGPDTQYF. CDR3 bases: TGTGCCAGCAGTGCTAGCGGACCAGATACGCAGTATTTT.

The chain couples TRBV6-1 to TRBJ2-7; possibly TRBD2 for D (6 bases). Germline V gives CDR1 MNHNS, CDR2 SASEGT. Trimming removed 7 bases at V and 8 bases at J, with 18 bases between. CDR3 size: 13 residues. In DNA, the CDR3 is TGTGCCAGCACAGAACCCCCGGGGGTACAGCAGTACTTC. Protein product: CASTEPPGVQQYF.

This chain's CDR3 is CAWEGTGVEQYF. In DNA, the CDR3 is TGTGCCTGGGAGGGGACAGGGGTCGAGCAGTACTTC. V gene TRBV30 combines with J gene TRBJ2-7; 10 bases agree with TRBD1. Germline V lookup: CDR1 GTSNPN, CDR2 SVGIG (reference sequence). J gave up 6 bases and V 5 bases, and 4 bases lay outside the gene matches. The CDR3 loop spans 12 amino acids.

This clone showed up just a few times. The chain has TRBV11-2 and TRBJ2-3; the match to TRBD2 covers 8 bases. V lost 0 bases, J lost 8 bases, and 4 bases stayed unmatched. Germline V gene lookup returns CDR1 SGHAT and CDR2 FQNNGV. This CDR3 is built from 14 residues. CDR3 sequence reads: CASSLDPAGGTQYF. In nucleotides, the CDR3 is TGTGCCAGCAGCTTAGATCCGGCGGGGGGTACGCAGTATTTT.

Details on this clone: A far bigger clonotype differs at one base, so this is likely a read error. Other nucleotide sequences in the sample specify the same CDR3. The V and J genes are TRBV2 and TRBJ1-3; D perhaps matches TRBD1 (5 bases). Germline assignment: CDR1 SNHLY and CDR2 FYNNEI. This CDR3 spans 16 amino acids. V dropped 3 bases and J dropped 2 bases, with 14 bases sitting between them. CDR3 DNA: TGTGCCAGCAGTGAGGTTAGAGGGACGGCTGGAAACACCATATATTTT. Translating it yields CASSEVRGTAGNTIYF. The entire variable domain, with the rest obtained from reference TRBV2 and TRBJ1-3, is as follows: EPEVTQTPSHQVTQMGQEVILRCVPISNHLYFYWYRQILGQKVEFLVSFYNNEISEKSEIFDDQFSVERPDGSNFTLKIRSTKLEDSAMYFCASSEVRGTAGNTIYFGEGSWLTVV.

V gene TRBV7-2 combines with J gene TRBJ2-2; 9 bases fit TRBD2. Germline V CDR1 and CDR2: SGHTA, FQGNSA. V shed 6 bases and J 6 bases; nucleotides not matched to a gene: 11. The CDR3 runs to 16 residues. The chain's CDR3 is CASRLSPSGKAGELFF. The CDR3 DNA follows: TGTGCCAGCAGACTAAGTCCTAGCGGGAAAGCCGGGGAGCTGTTTTTT.

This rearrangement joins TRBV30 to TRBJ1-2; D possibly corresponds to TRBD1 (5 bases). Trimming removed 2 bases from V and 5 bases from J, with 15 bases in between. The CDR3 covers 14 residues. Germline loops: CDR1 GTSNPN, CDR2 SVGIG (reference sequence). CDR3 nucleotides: TGTGCCTGGAGTAAGATCAGGGTTACATATGGCTACACCTTC. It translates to CAWSKIRVTYGYTF.

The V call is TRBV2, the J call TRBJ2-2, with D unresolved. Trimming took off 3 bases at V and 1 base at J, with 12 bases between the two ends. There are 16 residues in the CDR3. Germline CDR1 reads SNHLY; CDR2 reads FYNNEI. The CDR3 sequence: CASSEESPLNTGELFF. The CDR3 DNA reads TGTGCCAGCAGTGAGGAATCGCCCCTGAACACCGGGGAGCTGTTTTTT.

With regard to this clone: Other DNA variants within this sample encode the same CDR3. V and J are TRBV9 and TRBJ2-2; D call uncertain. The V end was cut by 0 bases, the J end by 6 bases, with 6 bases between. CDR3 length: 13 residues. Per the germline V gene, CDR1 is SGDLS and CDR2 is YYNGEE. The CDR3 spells CASSVAVSGELFF. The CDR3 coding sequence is TGTGCCAGCAGCGTAGCGGTGTCCGGGGAGCTGTTTTTT.

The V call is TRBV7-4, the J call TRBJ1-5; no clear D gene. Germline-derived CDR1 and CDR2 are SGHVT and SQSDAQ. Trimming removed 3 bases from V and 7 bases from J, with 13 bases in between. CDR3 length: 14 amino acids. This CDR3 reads CASSLSVSEQPQHF. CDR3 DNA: TGTGCCAGCAGCTTGTCCGTCTCCGAACAGCCCCAGCATTTT.

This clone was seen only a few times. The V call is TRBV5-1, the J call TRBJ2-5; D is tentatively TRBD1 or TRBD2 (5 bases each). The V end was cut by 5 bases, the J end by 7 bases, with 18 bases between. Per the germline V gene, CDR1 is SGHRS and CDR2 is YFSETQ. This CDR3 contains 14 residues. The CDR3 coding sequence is TGCGCCAGCAGACCCGGGACCCCCCAGGGGACCCAGTACTTC. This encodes CASRPGTPQGTQYF. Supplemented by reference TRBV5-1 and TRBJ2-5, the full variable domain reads KAGVTQTPRYLIKTRGQQVTLSCSPISGHRSVSWYQQTPGQGLQFLFEYFSETQRNKGNFPGRFSGRQFSNSRSEMNVSTLELGDSALYLCASRPGTPQGTQYFGPGTRLLVL.

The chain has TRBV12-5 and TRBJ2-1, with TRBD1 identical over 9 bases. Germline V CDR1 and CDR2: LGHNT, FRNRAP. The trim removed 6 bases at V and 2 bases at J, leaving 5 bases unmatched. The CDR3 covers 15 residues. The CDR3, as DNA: TGTGCTAGTGGCCGGGGGACAGGGACCTACAATGAGCAGTTCTTC. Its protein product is CASGRGTGTYNEQFF.

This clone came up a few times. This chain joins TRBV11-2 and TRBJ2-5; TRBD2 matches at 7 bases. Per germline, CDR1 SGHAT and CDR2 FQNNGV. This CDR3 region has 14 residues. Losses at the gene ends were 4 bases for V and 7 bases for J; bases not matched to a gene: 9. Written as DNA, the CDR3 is TGTGCCAGCAGCTCCCCTTCGGGGGGTCGGACCCAGTACTTC. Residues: CASSSPSGGRTQYF.

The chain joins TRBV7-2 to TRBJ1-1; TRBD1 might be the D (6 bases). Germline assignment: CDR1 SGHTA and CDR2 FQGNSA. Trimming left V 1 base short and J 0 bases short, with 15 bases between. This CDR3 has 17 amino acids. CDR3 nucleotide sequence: TGTGCCAGCAGCTTAGTTTCGGGGGCCCTGATGAACACTGAAGCTTTCTTT. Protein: CASSLVSGALMNTEAFF.

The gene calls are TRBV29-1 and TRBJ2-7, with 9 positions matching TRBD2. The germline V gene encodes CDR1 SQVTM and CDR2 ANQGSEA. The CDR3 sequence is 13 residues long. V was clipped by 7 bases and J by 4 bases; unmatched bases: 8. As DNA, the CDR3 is TGCAGCGCTGGGGCTAGCGGGACGTACGAGCAGTACTTC. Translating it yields CSAGASGTYEQYF.

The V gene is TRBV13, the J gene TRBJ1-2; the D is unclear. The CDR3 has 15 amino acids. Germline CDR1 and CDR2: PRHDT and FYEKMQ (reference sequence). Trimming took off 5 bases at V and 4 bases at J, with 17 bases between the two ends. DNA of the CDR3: TGTGCCAGCAGCCTTGCTGGTCTAGCACGCTATGGCTACACCTTC. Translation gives CASSLAGLARYGYTF.